Sequencing of this TCR beta chain was carried out in a study of CD8 T cells in Susac syndrome. RNA in amounts of about 0.45 to 1 ug was reverse transcribed with random hexamers. Amplification of TCR beta CDR3 was carried out by immunoSEQ multiplex PCR, which covered 54 Vbeta and 13 Jbeta segments. TCRdb called the immunoSEQ multiplex PCR reads again in MiXCR, with one record for every CDR3 protein. Of over 150,000 distinct CDR3 sequences detected, approximately 93% appear once; the ten largest clones hold 0.09% to 0.1%. The receptor was isolated from a human donor with multiple sclerosis. The sequenced material came from CD4+ T cells from PBMCs.

The CDR3 DNA reads TGCAGTGGAGAGCGGGGGGCGGGTGGGCAGTATTTT. It translates to CSGERGAGGQYF. The chain has TRBV20-1 and TRBJ2-3, with 9 bases lining up with TRBD2. Germline CDR1 DFQATT, CDR2 SNEGSKA (reference sequence). The CDR3 runs 12 residues. The V gene end was trimmed by 7 bases and the J gene end by 11 bases; junction bases not matched to a gene: 10.